The TCR beta chain under discussion was sequenced for a study of T cells in localized non-small cell lung cancer. Clones were read by immunoSEQ multiplex PCR, and TCRdb kept only the in-frame ones, dropping some. The sample holds tens of thousands of clones, less than 90% seen once. General study results and limits: Uninvolved adjacent lung had higher T cell clonality than tumor and all other tissues. Researchers found a median 57 of the top 100 tumor clones in adjacent lung. Longer survival (overall) was linked to higher T cell density in blood. Multi-region tumor sequencing was not done, so intratumor heterogeneity could not be excluded.

With respect to this clone: Its specificity is not known.

V lost 4 bases and J lost 7, with 20 bases in between. The CDR3 is 17 amino acids. Germline V gene data show CDR1 as SNHLY and CDR2 as FYNNEI. The sample here was peripheral blood, taken before any cancer treatment. This chain links TRBV2 with TRBJ1-6; no reliable D call. This TCR was recovered from a woman aged 35-75 years with stage I lung adenocarcinoma. CDR3 residues: CASSGYGVALGNSPLHF. In nucleotides, the CDR3 is TGTGCCAGCAGTGGATATGGGGTCGCCCTTGGAAATTCACCCCTCCACTTT.